The source of this T cell receptor (beta chain) is a study of patients and donors after allogeneic stem cell transplantation. Trimming removed 5 bases from V and 4 bases from J, with 8 bases in between. The CDR3 extends over 12 amino acids. Per germline, CDR1 ENHRY and CDR2 SYGVKD. TCRdb used MiXCR to reprocess the RT-PCR reads, holding one entry per CDR3 protein. The table includes 900,000 to 1,000,000 distinct CDR3 sequences, roughly 18% detected once. This clonotype was counted at least ten times. The specimen sequenced was blood, either unsorted or a sorted T cell fraction (not recorded which). The source of this sequence is a human donor who was either an allogeneic HSCT recipient or a stem cell or donor lymphocyte infusion donor (not recorded which). It is not recorded whose cells these are; they may come from a transplant donor. This chain links TRBV10-3 with TRBJ2-5, with D tentatively TRBD2 (6 bases). The CDR3 DNA sequence: TGTGCCATCAGTTTGGGGGGAGAGACCCAGTACTTC. Translated: CAISLGGETQYF.